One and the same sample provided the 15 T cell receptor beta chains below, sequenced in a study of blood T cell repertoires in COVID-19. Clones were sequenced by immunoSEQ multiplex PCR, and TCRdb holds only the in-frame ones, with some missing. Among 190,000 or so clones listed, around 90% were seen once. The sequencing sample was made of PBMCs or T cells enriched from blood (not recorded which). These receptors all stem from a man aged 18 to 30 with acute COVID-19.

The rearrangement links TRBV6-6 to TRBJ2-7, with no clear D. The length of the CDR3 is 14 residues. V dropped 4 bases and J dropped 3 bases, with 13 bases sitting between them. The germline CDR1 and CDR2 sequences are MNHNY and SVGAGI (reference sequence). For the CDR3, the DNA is TGTGCCAGCAGTTTCAGACCCCCGGGCTACGAGCAGTACTTC. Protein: CASSFRPPGYEQYF.

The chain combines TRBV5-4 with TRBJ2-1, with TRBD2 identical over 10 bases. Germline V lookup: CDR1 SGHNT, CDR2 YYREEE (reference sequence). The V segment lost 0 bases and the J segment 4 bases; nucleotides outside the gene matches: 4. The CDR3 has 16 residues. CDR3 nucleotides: TGTGCCAGCAGCTTGGAACTAGCGGGATTGTACAATGAGCAGTTCTTC. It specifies CASSLELAGLYNEQFF.

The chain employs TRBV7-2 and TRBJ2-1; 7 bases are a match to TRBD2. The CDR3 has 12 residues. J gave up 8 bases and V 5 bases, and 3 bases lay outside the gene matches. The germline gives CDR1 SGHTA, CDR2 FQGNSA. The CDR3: CASSGAGDEQFF. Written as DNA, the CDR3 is TGTGCCAGCAGCGGCGCGGGGGATGAGCAGTTCTTC.

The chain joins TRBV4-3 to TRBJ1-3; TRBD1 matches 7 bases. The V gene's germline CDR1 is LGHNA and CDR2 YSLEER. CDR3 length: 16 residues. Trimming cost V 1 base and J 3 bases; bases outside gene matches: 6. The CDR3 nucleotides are TGCGCCAGCAGCCAAGTGTACAGGGGTGTTGGAAACACCATATATTTT. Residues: CASSQVYRGVGNTIYF.

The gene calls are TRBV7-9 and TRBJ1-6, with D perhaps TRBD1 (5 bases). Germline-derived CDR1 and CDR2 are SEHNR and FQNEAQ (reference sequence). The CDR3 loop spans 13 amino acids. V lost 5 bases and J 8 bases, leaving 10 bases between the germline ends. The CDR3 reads CASSPTRDSPLHF. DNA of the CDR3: TGTGCCAGCAGCCCAACCAGGGATTCACCCCTCCACTTT. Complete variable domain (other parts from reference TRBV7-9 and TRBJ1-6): DTGVSQNPRHKITKRGQNVTFRCDPISEHNRLYWYRQTLGQGPEFLTYFQNEAQLEKSRLLSDRFSAERPKGSFSTLEIQRTEQGDSAMYLCASSPTRDSPLHFGNGTRLTVT.

The CDR3 reads CASRNPGRYEQYF. CDR3 bases: TGTGCCAGCAGAAATCCAGGGAGGTACGAGCAGTACTTC. The chain carries TRBV28 and TRBJ2-7, with TRBD2 as a possible D gene (6 bases). Trimming took 6 bases from V and 4 from J, leaving 13 bases between them. The CDR3 is 13 amino acids. CDR1 is MDHEN and CDR2 is SYDVKM in the germline V gene.

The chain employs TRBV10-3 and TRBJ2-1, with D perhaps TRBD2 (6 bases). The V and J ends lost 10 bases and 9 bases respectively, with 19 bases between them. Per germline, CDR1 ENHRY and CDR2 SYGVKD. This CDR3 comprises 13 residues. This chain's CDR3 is CATRENGSGEQFF. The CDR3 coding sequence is TGTGCCACCAGGGAAAACGGGAGTGGTGAGCAGTTCTTC.

In DNA, the CDR3 is TGTGCCAGCAGCGTAGACGGGGGAATGGGTGAAAAACTGTTTTTT. It translates to CASSVDGGMGEKLFF. This chain connects TRBV9 to TRBJ1-4; TRBD1 might be the D (5 bases). CDR1 and CDR2 (germline): SGDLS, YYNGEE. Trimming left V 0 bases short and J 7 bases short, with 13 bases between. The CDR3 has 15 amino acids.

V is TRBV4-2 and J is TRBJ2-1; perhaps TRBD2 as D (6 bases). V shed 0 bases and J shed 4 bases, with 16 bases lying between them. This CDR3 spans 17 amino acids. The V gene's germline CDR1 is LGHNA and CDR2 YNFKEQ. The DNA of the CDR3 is TGTGCCAGCAGCCAAGACGAGCCATGGGGGGTTTACAATGAGCAGTTCTTC. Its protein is CASSQDEPWGVYNEQFF.

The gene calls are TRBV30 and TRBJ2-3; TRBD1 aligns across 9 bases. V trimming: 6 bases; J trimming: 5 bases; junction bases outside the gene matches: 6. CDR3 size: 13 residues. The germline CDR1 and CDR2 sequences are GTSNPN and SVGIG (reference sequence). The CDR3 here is CACGQGIVDTQYF. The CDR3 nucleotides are TGTGCCTGCGGACAGGGGATTGTAGATACGCAGTATTTT.

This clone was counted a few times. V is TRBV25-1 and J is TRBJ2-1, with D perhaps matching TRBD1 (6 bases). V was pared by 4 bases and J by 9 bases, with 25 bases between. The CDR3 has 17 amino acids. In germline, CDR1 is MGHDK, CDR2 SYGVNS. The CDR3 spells CASSAARQAPPEIEQFF. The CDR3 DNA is TGTGCCAGCAGTGCAGCGCGACAGGCCCCTCCAGAGATTGAGCAGTTCTTC.

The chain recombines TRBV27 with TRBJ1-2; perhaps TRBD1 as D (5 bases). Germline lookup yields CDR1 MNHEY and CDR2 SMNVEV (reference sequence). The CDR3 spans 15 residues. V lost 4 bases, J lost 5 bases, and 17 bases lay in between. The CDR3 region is CASSSAVGRGYGYTF. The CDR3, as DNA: TGTGCCAGCAGTTCGGCCGTCGGAAGGGGTTATGGCTACACCTTC.

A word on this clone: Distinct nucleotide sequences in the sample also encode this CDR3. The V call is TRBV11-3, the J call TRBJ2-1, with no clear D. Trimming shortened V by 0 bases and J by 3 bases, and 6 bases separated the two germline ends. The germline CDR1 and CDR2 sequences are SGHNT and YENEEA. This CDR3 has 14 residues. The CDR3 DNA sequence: TGTGCCAGCAGCTTAGATTCTAGCTACAATGAGCAGTTCTTC. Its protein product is CASSLDSSYNEQFF.

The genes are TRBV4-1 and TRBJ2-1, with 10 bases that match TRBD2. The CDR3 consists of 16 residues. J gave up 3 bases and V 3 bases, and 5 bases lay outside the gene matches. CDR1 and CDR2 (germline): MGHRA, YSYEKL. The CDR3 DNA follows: TGCGCCAGCAGCCAGGTAACTAGCGGGATCTACAATGAGCAGTTCTTC. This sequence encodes CASSQVTSGIYNEQFF.

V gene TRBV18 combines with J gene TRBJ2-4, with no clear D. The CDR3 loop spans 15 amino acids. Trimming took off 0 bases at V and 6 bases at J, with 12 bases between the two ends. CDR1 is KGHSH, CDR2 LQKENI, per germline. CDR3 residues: CASSPPDGLGNIQYF. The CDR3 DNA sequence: TGTGCCAGCTCACCACCCGACGGGTTAGGAAACATTCAGTACTTC.